This TCR beta chain was captured by sequencing in a study of cytomegalovirus exposure and HLA in healthy donors. About the study: There were 70 million to 95 million unique TCRs (from HLA-typed donors) in an early data release. Clustering assigned 70% to 90% of the approximately 400 genotyped donors to the Caucasian-associated ancestry cluster.

Study results and caveats: Accurate prediction of most subjects' HLA-A and HLA-B alleles from TCR beta sequences was reported.

Primers: 60 Vbeta forward and 13 Jbeta reverse. The table came from immunoSEQ multiplex PCR; TCRdb's copy has only in-frame clones and leaves some out. The sample has 100,000 to 150,000 clones; roughly 82% are singletons. The CDR3 is made up of 15 amino acids. Germline V CDR1 and CDR2: SGHNT, YENEEA. After removal of 5 bases from V and 7 bases from J, the junction contained 9 bases not matched to a gene. The sample holds one count of this clone. Its antigen is as yet unknown. Source material: PBMCs. This TCR derives from a woman aged 55-70 years in good health and CMV-seropositive. V is TRBV11-3 and J is TRBJ2-3; the match to TRBD2 covers 10 bases. This CDR3 is CASSPGASGSNTQYF. The CDR3 nucleotides are TGTGCCAGCAGCCCTGGGGCTAGCGGGAGTAATACGCAGTATTTT.